These 26 T cell receptor beta chains came from one sample sequenced in a study of human T cells and chemical hapten exposure. The sample's time point: patch test 2, 6 weeks after DPC sensitization. Noted treatment: therapeutic diphenylcyclopropenone sensitization with weekly scalp DPC. TCRdb passed the RACE reads through MiXCR, listing each CDR3 protein once. The data hold about 140,000 distinct CDR3 sequences, with approximately 12% observed a single time. Source: whole blood, taken in connection with sensitization to the hapten diphenylcyclopropenone (DPC). These TCRs come from a woman in her forties or fifties with alopecia areata. Some clones in this sample may be carry-over from other donors' samples.

The chain employs TRBV10-3 and TRBJ2-5, with a possible D match to TRBD2 (6 bases). Trimming took 1 base from V and 6 from J, leaving 9 bases between them. In germline, CDR1 is ENHRY, CDR2 SYGVKD. The CDR3 covers 13 residues. CDR3 region: CAISEYGGKTQYF. CDR3 DNA: TGTGCCATCAGTGAGTACGGGGGTAAGACCCAGTACTTC.

The chain has TRBV3-1 and TRBJ2-1, with D hard to call. Germline CDR1 is LGHDT and CDR2 is YNNKEL (reference sequence). The V gene lost 4 bases and the J gene lost 7 bases, with 14 bases spanning the gap. CDR3 length: 14 amino acids. As DNA, the CDR3 is TGTGCCAGCAGCCCCCTAAGAAAAAGGAATGAGCAGTTCTTC. This encodes CASSPLRKRNEQFF.

This clonotype has at least ten counts. This sequence joins TRBV12-3 or TRBV12-4 and TRBJ2-1, with D possibly being TRBD1 or TRBD2 (5 bases each). CDR3 length: 16 amino acids. V lost 7 bases, J lost 1 base, and 17 bases lay in between. The CDR3 reads CASTGPGRASYNEQFF. In DNA form, the CDR3 reads TGTGCCAGCACCGGACCGGGACGGGCTTCCTACAATGAGCAGTTCTTC.

V is TRBV7-3 and J is TRBJ2-3, with a tentative D call TRBD1 (6 bases). The CDR3 consists of 14 residues. V was shortened by 6 bases and J by 4 bases, with 14 bases between the two germline ends. Germline V gives CDR1 SGHTA, CDR2 FQGTGA. The CDR3 sequence is CASSSLGGADTQYF. For the CDR3, the DNA is TGTGCCAGCAGTTCCCTTGGGGGCGCAGATACGCAGTATTTT.

This clonotype has only a few counts. V usage is TRBV7-9 and J usage is TRBJ2-1; D is possibly TRBD2 (5 bases). Per the germline V gene, CDR1 is SEHNR and CDR2 is FQNEAQ (reference sequence). V dropped 1 base and J dropped 6 bases, with 13 bases sitting between them. The CDR3 length is 15 residues. CDR3 coding DNA: TGTGCCAGCAGCTTAGGTGCGGGTCCGTCCAATGAGCAGTTCTTC. Translation gives CASSLGAGPSNEQFF.

This clonotype was seen a few times. V and J are TRBV12-3 or TRBV12-4 and TRBJ2-7, with TRBD2 matching over 15 bases. The CDR3 consists of 19 residues. J gave up 0 bases and V 6 bases, and 12 bases lay outside the gene matches. CDR3 DNA sequence: TGTGCCAGCAGCCCTCGGGGACTAGCGGGAGGCCGTAGCTCCTACGAGCAGTACTTC. It specifies CASSPRGLAGGRSSYEQYF.

The chain combines TRBV29-1 with TRBJ1-1; D is undetermined. Germline V CDR1 and CDR2: SQVTM, ANQGSEA. The CDR3 sequence is 10 residues long. Trimming pared 3 bases from V and 7 bases from J, leaving 6 bases between. CDR3 region: CSVESIEAFF. Here the CDR3 DNA reads TGCAGCGTTGAGAGTATTGAAGCTTTCTTT.

This clonotype was picked up a small number of times. The chain employs TRBV24-1 and TRBJ1-5; D gene ambiguous. Trimming pared 4 bases from V and 5 bases from J, leaving 14 bases between. Germline CDR1 reads KGHDR; CDR2 reads SFDVKD. The CDR3 is 15 residues long. The CDR3 nucleotides are TGTGCCACCAGTGACCCTAGCGGGGTGGATCAGCCCCAGCATTTT. The encoded protein is CATSDPSGVDQPQHF.

This clonotype was picked up many times. The rearrangement links TRBV11-3 to TRBJ1-4, with TRBD1 matching 8 bases. Germline V gene lookup returns CDR1 SGHNT and CDR2 YENEEA. The V segment lost 3 bases and the J segment 5 bases; nucleotides outside the gene matches: 5. This CDR3 spans 15 amino acids. CDR3 sequence reads: CASSFLTGVNEKLFF. The CDR3 coding sequence is TGTGCCAGCAGCTTTCTGACAGGGGTAAATGAAAAACTGTTTTTT.

This clonotype was seen only a few times. The V call is TRBV20-1, the J call TRBJ1-2; perhaps TRBD1 as D (6 bases). This CDR3 spans 10 amino acids. Trimming took off 3 bases at V and 8 bases at J, with 7 bases between the two ends. Germline CDR1 reads DFQATT; CDR2 reads SNEGSKA (reference sequence). The CDR3 loop reads CSARTGGYTF. As DNA, the CDR3 is TGCAGTGCTAGGACAGGCGGCTACACCTTC.

This clonotype was found many times. The chain is built from TRBV24-1 and TRBJ2-3; weak D call: TRBD2 (5 bases). The CDR3 extends over 15 amino acids. Germline V gene sequence: CDR1 KGHDR, CDR2 SFDVKD. The V end was cut by 4 bases, the J end by 4 bases, with 14 bases between. The CDR3 is CATSDYSPGADTQYF. The CDR3 DNA follows: TGTGCCACCAGTGACTACTCCCCCGGGGCAGATACGCAGTATTTT.

This clonotype appeared many times. The chain recombines TRBV21-1 with TRBJ2-3; the DNA was not compared with TRBD2, the D call given in the table. TRBV21-1 is a known pseudogene. The CDR3 is made up of 18 amino acids. The CDR3 loop is CASSKEEGPGTGTDTQYF. CDR3 sequence (DNA): TGTGCCAGCAGCAAAGAGGAGGGCCCTGGTACGGGCACAGATACGCAGTATTTT.

V and J are TRBV7-8 and TRBJ2-3, with TRBD2 matching 13 bases. CDR1 and CDR2 from the germline V gene are SGHVS and FQNEAQ. The ends lost 1 base at V and 6 bases at J; junction bases unmatched: 4. The CDR3 loop spans 16 amino acids. For the CDR3, the DNA is TGTGCCAGCAGCTTAGGACTAGCGGGAGGTCGGGATACGCAGTATTTT. It is translated as CASSLGLAGGRDTQYF.

This clonotype was seen many times. The DNA for the CDR3 is TGTGCCAGCAGCCGGACAGGGTCGAATGAGCAGTTCTTC. It specifies CASSRTGSNEQFF. J is TRBJ2-1 and V is TRBV6-2 or TRBV6-3; 8 nucleotides line up with TRBD1. The germline V gene encodes CDR1 MNHEY and CDR2 SVGEGT. This CDR3 contains 13 residues. Germline trimming cut 6 bases from V and 7 bases from J; bases unmatched to any gene: 5.

This clonotype was seen a few times. V is TRBV5-1 and J is TRBJ2-5, with D perhaps being TRBD1 or TRBD2 (5 bases each). This CDR3 is built from 13 residues. Germline V gives CDR1 SGHRS, CDR2 YFSETQ. Trimming shortened V by 1 base and J by 5 bases, and 9 bases separated the two germline ends. The CDR3 protein is CASSLQGDETQYF. The CDR3 nucleotides read TGCGCCAGCAGCTTGCAAGGGGACGAGACCCAGTACTTC. The variable domain in full, with the rest retrieved from reference TRBV5-1 and TRBJ2-5, is KAGVTQTPRYLIKTRGQQVTLSCSPISGHRSVSWYQQTPGQGLQFLFEYFSETQRNKGNFPGRFSGRQFSNSRSEMNVSTLELGDSALYLCASSLQGDETQYFGPGTRLLVL.

This clonotype showed up just a few times. This chain uses TRBV7-2 with TRBJ2-2; D uncertain. The CDR3 length is 16 residues. Deletions cut 5 bases from V and 0 bases from J, with 13 bases between. In germline, CDR1 is SGHTA, CDR2 FQGNSA. The DNA of the CDR3 is TGTGCCAGCAGCCTGCAGAGACCAGCGAACACCGGGGAGCTGTTTTTT. Its protein product is CASSLQRPANTGELFF.

The chain joins TRBV4-1 to TRBJ1-4; D is possibly TRBD1 (5 bases). The germline V and J ends were trimmed by 4 bases and 3 bases, with 12 bases remaining between them. CDR1 is MGHRA and CDR2 is YSYEKL in the germline V gene. CDR3 size: 15 residues. CDR3 in amino acids: CASSLVGAANEKLFF. CDR3 sequence (DNA): TGCGCCAGCAGCCTGGTAGGGGCGGCTAATGAAAAACTGTTTTTT.

The J gene is TRBJ2-5, the V gene TRBV12-3 or TRBV12-4; the D is unclear. The V gene lost 6 bases and the J gene lost 9 bases, with 14 bases spanning the gap. The CDR3 extends over 12 amino acids. CDR3 in amino acids: CASSNLVGAQYF. CDR3 sequence (DNA): TGTGCCAGCAGCAACCTCGTAGGTGCCCAGTACTTC.

In this sample, this clonotype turned up a few times. The CDR3 DNA reads TGTGCCAGCAGTAGAAACAATGAGCAGTTCTTC. It translates to CASSRNNEQFF. V and J are TRBV6-2 or TRBV6-3 and TRBJ2-1; no firm D call. Germline loops: CDR1 MNHEY, CDR2 SVGEGT. Trimming took off 5 bases at V and 5 bases at J, with 4 bases between the two ends. CDR3 size: 11 residues.

This chain links TRBV29-1 with TRBJ2-3; D may be TRBD2 (6 bases). Trimming removed 7 bases at V and 5 bases at J, with 22 bases between. Germline assignment: CDR1 SQVTM and CDR2 ANQGSEA. The CDR3 sequence is 15 residues long. CDR3 sequence (DNA): TGCAGCGCCCAAGAGTCTGCGGGACTGGGAGATACGCAGTATTTT. Its protein product is CSAQESAGLGDTQYF.

At least ten counts were recorded for this clonotype. The chain joins TRBV9 to TRBJ1-1, with D possibly being TRBD1 (6 bases). The CDR3 length is 14 residues. Trimming removed 6 bases from V and 3 bases from J, with 15 bases in between. CDR1 and CDR2 (germline): SGDLS, YYNGEE. CDR3 sequence reads: CASTGVTGYTEAFF. CDR3 nucleotides: TGTGCCAGCACCGGGGTTACAGGGTACACTGAAGCTTTCTTT. Together with reference TRBV9 and TRBJ1-1, the CDR3 gives the full variable domain: DSGVTQTPKHLITATGQRVTLRCSPRSGDLSVYWYQQSLDQGLQFLIQYYNGEERAKGNILERFSAQQFPDLHSELNLSSLELGDSALYFCASTGVTGYTEAFFGQGTRLTVV.

V is TRBV18 and J is TRBJ1-1, with 10 bases matching TRBD1. This CDR3 is 17 amino acids long. V shed 0 bases and J 1 base; nucleotides not matched to a gene: 5. Germline V gene lookup returns CDR1 KGHSH and CDR2 LQKENI. CDR3 bases: TGTGCCAGCTCACCACCGGGGACAGGGGCTTCGAACACTGAAGCTTTCTTT. Protein: CASSPPGTGASNTEAFF.

This clonotype was seen ten or more times. The chain combines TRBV7-8 with TRBJ2-2; 7 nucleotides match TRBD1. The junction had 10 bases not matched to a gene; V was cut back by 5 bases and J by 1 base. Germline V gene sequence: CDR1 SGHVS, CDR2 FQNEAQ. The CDR3 loop spans 17 amino acids. CDR3 sequence: CASSDTGTALNTGELFF. In DNA, the CDR3 is TGTGCCAGCAGCGATACCGGGACAGCCCTGAACACCGGGGAGCTGTTTTTT.

This sequence joins TRBV21-1 and TRBJ1-2; TRBD1 was called by the table and not checked on the DNA. TRBV21-1 is an annotated pseudogene. CDR3 length equals 17 residues. The CDR3 nucleotides read TGTGCCAGCAGGTCCTATTCCCTGGGGAGTCCTAACTATGGCTACACCTTC. Residues: CASRSYSLGSPNYGYTF.

The CDR3 protein is CASSQERPRSGRTSYEQYF. In nucleotides, the CDR3 is TGTGCCAGCAGCCAAGAGCGACCCCGTTCGGGGAGAACCTCCTACGAGCAGTACTTC. The chain carries TRBV3-1 and TRBJ2-7; tentative D call: TRBD2 (5 bases). The CDR3 runs to 19 residues. From germline, CDR1 is LGHDT and CDR2 YNNKEL (reference sequence). Trimming stripped 0 bases from V and 0 bases from J, with 21 bases between.

This clonotype appeared a few times. This chain uses TRBV30 with TRBJ2-1; D gene ambiguous. The CDR3 sequence is 13 residues long. Trimming removed 4 bases from V and 0 bases from J, with 7 bases in between. Germline CDR1 is GTSNPN and CDR2 is SVGIG (reference sequence). The CDR3 protein is CAWTESSYNEQFF. The CDR3 nucleotides read TGTGCCTGGACGGAGAGCTCCTACAATGAGCAGTTCTTC.